This T cell receptor beta chain was captured in a study of response to subunit inactivated influenza vaccine. TCRdb passed the RT-PCR reads through MiXCR, listing each CDR3 protein once. Seen here are about 610,000 distinct CDR3 sequences, less than 15% observed once, and the top ten hold roughly 10%. Looked up from germline, CDR1 is DFQATT and CDR2 is SNEGSKA (reference sequence). J lost 3 bases, V lost 6 bases, and 5 bases had no gene match. The CDR3 sequence is 13 residues long. Study results and caveats: T cells newly recruited by each seasonal influenza vaccination are few, the authors suggested.

A few counts support this clonotype. Its antigen is unknown. This sequence was found in a man aged 50-59 years who received an inactivated influenza vaccine. The material was PBMCs from blood, obtained 11 to 12 days after vaccination. The chain employs TRBV20-1 and TRBJ1-5; 7 bases are shared with TRBD1. The CDR3 DNA sequence: TGCAGTGCCCGGGACAGCTCCAATCAGCCCCAGCATTTT. Its protein is CSARDSSNQPQHF.